One sample yielded the 32 T cell receptor beta chains listed below, sequenced in a study of CD4+ T cells in melanoma. Here immunoSEQ multiplex PCR was the method, and the copy in TCRdb shows in-frame clones only, minus some. The sample holds some 110,000 clones, roughly 90% seen once. Material for sequencing was peripheral blood. These receptor sequences come from a human donor with melanoma.

The chain has TRBV7-2 and TRBJ2-3; tentative D call: TRBD2 (5 bases). The CDR3 is 16 amino acids. V was cut by 3 bases and J by 4 bases, with 17 bases left in between. Per the germline V gene, CDR1 is SGHTA and CDR2 is FQGNSA. The CDR3 region is CASSFSRAIFSDTQYF. The CDR3 DNA reads TGTGCCAGCAGCTTCTCGCGGGCCATTTTTTCAGATACGCAGTATTTT.

In DNA form, the CDR3 reads TGTGCCAGCAGTGGATTAGATAACACTGAAGCTTTCTTT. This translates into CASSGLDNTEAFF. This chain connects TRBV6-1 to TRBJ1-1; no reliable D call. Trimming stripped 4 bases from V and 2 bases from J, with 8 bases between. Germline CDR1 MNHNS, CDR2 SASEGT. This CDR3 spans 13 amino acids.

This clone was recorded only once. V and J are TRBV10-1 and TRBJ1-5; D is undetermined. CDR3 size: 11 residues. Per the germline V gene, CDR1 is WNHNN and CDR2 is SYGVQD (reference sequence). In nucleotides, the CDR3 is TGCTCAAAGAGGGCAAATCAGCCCCAGCATTTT. Amino acid sequence: CSKRANQPQHF.

The chain joins TRBV5-4 to TRBJ1-2, with a weak D call TRBD1 (6 bases). CDR1 and CDR2 from the germline V gene are SGHNT and YYREEE (reference sequence). This CDR3 is built from 15 residues. V was clipped by 2 bases and J by 2 bases, with 13 bases between them. In DNA, the CDR3 is TGTGCCAGCAGCTTCCGCCCAACAGGGAACTATGGCTACACCTTC. Translating it yields CASSFRPTGNYGYTF. Together with reference TRBV5-4 and TRBJ1-2, the CDR3 gives the full variable domain: ETGVTQSPTHLIKTRGQQVTLRCSSQSGHNTVSWYQQALGQGPQFIFQYYREEENGRGNFPPRFSGLQFPNYSSELNVNALELDDSALYLCASSFRPTGNYGYTFGSGTRLTVV.

This chain uses TRBV7-3 with TRBJ2-1, with 11 nucleotides matching TRBD2. Germline CDR1 SGHTA, CDR2 FQGTGA. CDR3 length: 16 residues. The V segment lost 2 bases and the J segment 4 bases; nucleotides outside the gene matches: 4. In DNA, the CDR3 is TGTGCCAGCAGCTTAGGGGGACTAGCGGAATACAATGAGCAGTTCTTC. Protein sequence: CASSLGGLAEYNEQFF.

This chain joins TRBV2 and TRBJ2-1; D call uncertain. Germline CDR1 SNHLY, CDR2 FYNNEI. Trimming removed 5 bases at V and 3 bases at J, with 2 bases between. The CDR3 is 11 amino acids. The CDR3 DNA follows: TGTGCCAGCAGTCGCTACAATGAGCAGTTCTTC. Encoded protein: CASSRYNEQFF.

The chain combines TRBV7-9 with TRBJ1-3; the D is unclear. Trimming left V 2 bases short and J 2 bases short, with 10 bases between. Per germline, CDR1 SEHNR and CDR2 FQNEAQ (reference sequence). This CDR3 comprises 15 residues. In DNA, the CDR3 is TGTGCCAGCAGCTTAAGGAGGGTTGCTGGAAACACCATATATTTT. It codes for CASSLRRVAGNTIYF.

This chain connects TRBV14 to TRBJ2-3; 9 bases match TRBD1. In germline, CDR1 is SGHDN, CDR2 FVKESK. This CDR3 is built from 14 residues. V trimming: 5 bases; J trimming: 6 bases; junction bases outside the gene matches: 6. The CDR3 here is CASSSGTGMDTQYF. As DNA, the CDR3 is TGTGCCAGCAGCTCAGGGACAGGGATGGATACGCAGTATTTT.

This clone was counted once. The J gene is TRBJ1-1, the V gene TRBV9; 7 bases are shared with TRBD1. The CDR3 has 15 residues. Germline V gene sequence: CDR1 SGDLS, CDR2 YYNGEE. The V and J ends lost 0 bases and 3 bases, in that order; junction bases with no gene match: 5. The CDR3, as DNA: TGTGCCAGCAGCGTAGTGGGCAGGGGGGACACTGAAGCTTTCTTT. Protein product: CASSVVGRGDTEAFF.

This chain connects TRBV10-3 to TRBJ2-2; 7 positions agree with TRBD1. From germline, CDR1 is ENHRY and CDR2 SYGVKD. Trimming took 6 bases from V and 7 from J; bases not matched to a gene: 8. This CDR3 is built from 14 residues. The CDR3 coding sequence is TGTGCCATCAGGTCAGGGGGTGAGATCGGGGAGCTGTTTTTT. It specifies CAIRSGGEIGELFF.

This clone was seen a few times. The chain is built from TRBV18 and TRBJ2-5, with D possibly matching TRBD2 (6 bases). V was shortened by 0 bases and J by 4 bases, with 6 bases between the two germline ends. The CDR3 is 13 residues long. CDR1 KGHSH and CDR2 LQKENI come from the germline V gene. The CDR3 nucleotides read TGTGCCAGCTCACCACCGGGAGGAGAGACCCAGTACTTC. As protein: CASSPPGGETQYF.

The chain links TRBV9 to TRBJ2-4, with 8 bases matching TRBD1. The CDR3 loop spans 14 amino acids. Germline lookup yields CDR1 SGDLS and CDR2 YYNGEE. V shed 4 bases, J shed 8 bases, and the junction held 8 bases outside the gene matches. CDR3 region: CASSISGQEDIQYF. The DNA for the CDR3 is TGTGCCAGCAGCATATCGGGACAGGAAGACATTCAGTACTTC.

This clone is a singleton in its sample. The rearrangement links TRBV4-3 to TRBJ2-1; 7 nucleotides align to TRBD2. Per the germline V gene, CDR1 is LGHNA and CDR2 is YSLEER. The CDR3 loop spans 14 amino acids. V was clipped by 4 bases and J by 10 bases; unmatched bases: 10. CDR3 amino acids: CASSPRLAPIEQFF. CDR3 coding DNA: TGCGCCAGCAGCCCAAGACTAGCCCCAATCGAGCAGTTCTTC.

The CDR3 region has the DNA TGTGCCAGCTCAGTCGACAGGGCCCTTAACTATGGCTACACCTTC. It specifies CASSVDRALNYGYTF. The V and J genes are TRBV18 and TRBJ1-2; TRBD1 agrees at 7 bases. The CDR3 covers 15 residues. Per germline, CDR1 KGHSH and CDR2 LQKENI. The J segment lost 1 base and the V segment lost 5 bases, leaving 7 bases of the junction unmatched.

V is TRBV6-6 and J is TRBJ1-3; 8 bases map to TRBD1. The CDR3 has 14 residues. CDR1 is MNHNY, CDR2 SVGAGI, per germline (reference sequence). With V trimmed by 6 bases and J by 2 bases, 3 bases remained unmatched. CDR3 in amino acids: CASREQGAGNTIYF. The DNA of the CDR3 is TGTGCCAGCAGAGAACAGGGGGCTGGAAACACCATATATTTT.

This CDR3 reads CASSTVKNYGYTF. CDR3 DNA sequence: TGTGCCAGCAGTACGGTTAAAAACTATGGCTACACCTTC. The V call is TRBV27, the J call TRBJ1-2, with D unclear. With 5 bases removed from V and 2 bases from J, the gap between germline ends came to 9 bases. Germline loops: CDR1 MNHEY, CDR2 SMNVEV (reference sequence). The CDR3 runs to 13 residues.

J is TRBJ1-2 and V is TRBV18; D uncertain. The V gene lost 3 bases and the J gene lost 4 bases, with 9 bases spanning the gap. The CDR3 runs 13 residues. The germline CDR1 and CDR2 sequences are KGHSH and LQKENI. In DNA form, the CDR3 reads TGTGCCAGCTCACCCACGGGAATCTATGGCTACACCTTC. This sequence encodes CASSPTGIYGYTF.

The chain joins TRBV7-2 to TRBJ2-7; no firm D call. The CDR3 consists of 14 residues. Germline CDR1 SGHTA, CDR2 FQGNSA. Trimming removed 2 bases from V and 6 bases from J, with 14 bases in between. Here the CDR3 reads CASSLWGKTSEQYF. The CDR3, as DNA: TGTGCCAGCAGCTTATGGGGTAAGACCTCCGAGCAGTACTTC.

This rearrangement joins TRBV5-4 to TRBJ2-7, with unresolved D. This CDR3 has 17 amino acids. CDR1 and CDR2 (germline): SGHNT, YYREEE (reference sequence). Between the trimmed V and J ends, which lost 5 bases and 5 bases, there was a span of 26 bases. The CDR3 coding sequence is TGTGCCAGCAGTCCAAAGACATGGCGCCAGTCCCTCGACGAGCAGTACTTC. It is translated as CASSPKTWRQSLDEQYF.

The J gene is TRBJ2-7, the V gene TRBV5-1; D remains unclear. Trimming took off 2 bases at V and 7 bases at J, with 16 bases between the two ends. Germline lookup yields CDR1 SGHRS and CDR2 YFSETQ. CDR3 length: 14 residues. CDR3 residues: CASSFRPGSGEQYF. DNA of the CDR3: TGCGCCAGCAGCTTCCGGCCCGGATCGGGTGAGCAGTACTTC.

Remarks on this clone: One end of the junction does not line up with germline, which may come from a read error. The chain uses TRBV11-2 and TRBJ1-6; the match to TRBD1 covers 10 bases. The length of the CDR3 is 11 residues. Germline CDR1 SGHAT, CDR2 FQNNGV. Written as DNA, the CDR3 is TGTGCCAGCAGCCTCGGGACAGGGGCCTTCTTT. This sequence encodes CASSLGTGAFF.

V is TRBV29-1 and J is TRBJ1-4; D is perhaps TRBD1 (5 bases). Per the germline V gene, CDR1 is SQVTM and CDR2 is ANQGSEA. V lost 0 bases to trimming and J lost 12 bases, with 20 bases between them. The CDR3 covers 15 residues. CDR3 sequence (DNA): TGCAGCGTTGAAGATCAAGGGGCCGGGGGTAGAGAACTGTTTTTT. The encoded protein is CSVEDQGAGGRELFF.

This clone was found many times. The genes are TRBV4-2 and TRBJ1-2; TRBD1 matches 12 bases. This CDR3 is 17 amino acids long. Germline V lookup: CDR1 LGHNA, CDR2 YNFKEQ. The trim removed 5 bases at V and 5 bases at J, leaving 12 bases unmatched. CDR3 in amino acids: CASSESPGQGALYGYTF. In DNA form, the CDR3 reads TGTGCCAGCAGCGAATCGCCGGGACAGGGGGCCTTATATGGCTACACCTTC.

The rearrangement links TRBV2 to TRBJ2-3; a weak D match, TRBD2 (7 bases). Germline CDR1 reads SNHLY; CDR2 reads FYNNEI. This CDR3 spans 14 amino acids. V was pared by 4 bases and J by 6 bases, with 14 bases between. The CDR3 is CASSVRGGSDTQYF. The DNA for the CDR3 is TGTGCCAGCAGTGTCAGGGGAGGGAGTGATACGCAGTATTTT.

The chain uses TRBV7-8 and TRBJ2-2; D not certain. From germline, CDR1 is SGHVS and CDR2 FQNEAQ. This CDR3 has 16 residues. Trimming took off 5 bases at V and 0 bases at J, with 13 bases between the two ends. The DNA for the CDR3 is TGTGCCAGCAGCACCGGCCGTACCGCGAACACCGGGGAGCTGTTTTTT. Translation: CASSTGRTANTGELFF.

The chain employs TRBV27 and TRBJ1-2, with D possibly being TRBD1 (6 bases). The germline V gene encodes CDR1 MNHEY and CDR2 SMNVEV (reference sequence). V was trimmed by 5 bases and J by 5 bases, leaving 18 bases between them. The CDR3 runs 15 residues. CDR3 nucleotides: TGTGCCAGCAGTCCCATAAACAGGGATTCTTATGGCTACACCTTC. Its protein product is CASSPINRDSYGYTF.

The rearrangement joins TRBV11-2 to TRBJ2-5; possible D gene TRBD1, 5 bases. Germline CDR1 is SGHAT and CDR2 is FQNNGV. This CDR3 has 13 amino acids. Between the trimmed V and J ends, which lost 1 base and 4 bases, there was a span of 7 bases. CDR3 nucleotides: TGTGCCAGCAGCTTAGGACAGATAGAGACCCAGTACTTC. It specifies CASSLGQIETQYF.

This chain joins TRBV12-2 and TRBJ2-7. TRBV12-2 is a documented pseudogene. CDR3 length: 17 amino acids. As DNA, the CDR3 is TGTGCAAGTCGCCAAAGGGGTCGGGACGCCGGACACTACGAGCAGTACTTC. This sequence encodes CASRQRGRDAGHYEQYF.

This chain uses TRBV29-1 with TRBJ2-2; 7 nucleotides match TRBD1. CDR3 length: 15 residues. Germline CDR1 reads SQVTM; CDR2 reads ANQGSEA. The CDR3: CSGAGDREDTGELFF. In nucleotides, the CDR3 is TGCAGTGGTGCCGGCGACAGGGAAGATACCGGGGAGCTGTTTTTT.

The rearrangement links TRBV5-5 to TRBJ2-5; 8 bases fit TRBD2. The V and J ends lost 0 bases and 5 bases, in that order; junction bases with no gene match: 9. Germline V CDR1 and CDR2: SGHKS, YYEKEE (reference sequence). The CDR3 covers 16 residues. This chain's CDR3 is CASSLGGTSRSETQYF. The CDR3 DNA is TGTGCCAGCAGCTTGGGAGGGACTAGTCGATCGGAGACCCAGTACTTC.

This clone has a single count. The genes are TRBV25-1 and TRBJ1-1; D unresolved. CDR1 and CDR2 (germline): MGHDK, SYGVNS. This CDR3 has 13 amino acids. V gave up 2 bases and J gave up 5 bases, with 9 bases separating them. The CDR3 protein is CASSELGVTEAFF. CDR3 in DNA: TGTGCCAGCAGTGAACTTGGGGTTACTGAAGCTTTCTTT.

This chain uses TRBV27 with TRBJ1-1, with TRBD1 identical over 11 bases. The CDR3 has 15 residues. In germline, CDR1 is MNHEY, CDR2 SMNVEV (reference sequence). The V segment lost 9 bases and the J segment 1 base; nucleotides outside the gene matches: 7. The DNA for the CDR3 is TGTGCCAGAGTGGACAGGGGGCCACCGAACACTGAAGCTTTCTTT. It specifies CARVDRGPPNTEAFF.